A selection of T cell receptor beta chains follows, all from one sample in a study of lymphopenia after photon versus proton radiotherapy. Assay used: immunoSEQ multiplex PCR; TCRdb lists only in-frame clones, some missing. The sample has approximately 91,000 clones, around 88% seen once; the top ten hold 1.3% to 1.5%. Sequencing was performed on peripheral blood, taken from a patient treated with proton-based radiotherapy. Receptor source: a man aged 55-75 years with pancreatic cancer. CDR3s include the opening cysteine and the closing phenylalanine or tryptophan. Fields, in order: V gene, CDR3 protein.

TRBV7-9 | CASTPSGGGYTF
TRBV2 | CASSAISGTTDTQYF
TRBV18 | CASSPLHTQESGYTF
TRBV6-5 | CASRKAQGYEQYF
TRBV27 | CASSHRQGPYNEQFF
TRBV5-5 | CASSSGTGGVTQPQHF
TRBV11-3 | CASSLYRVRGGAGELFF
TRBV5-5 | CASSPITQYEQYF
TRBV11-3 | CASSLGIGRGHSGNTIYF
TRBV4-3 | CASSQRSDRVMVGYTF
TRBV7-9 | CASSLRQGSTDTQYF
TRBV10-2 | CASRRPEDRITDTQYF
TRBV27 | CASSPTTTQDRLSQPQHF
TRBV6-1 | CAAEGRVATTEAFF
TRBV4-2 | CASSLGPGGLNEQFF
TRBV7-2 | CASSLPRGRYTEAFF
TRBV30 | CAWSEGASNQPQHF
TRBV6-1 | CASSEALRQYF
TRBV15 | CATSREGPLGGERSANEKLFF
TRBV9 | CASSLDRGSKAEQFF
TRBV5-5 | CASSSQDGWADYGYTF
TRBV19 | CASSNLGADTQYF